Included here is one TCR beta chain sequence, with context. Those enrolled, adults aged roughly 18 to 89 years, came from about two dozen US areas. Cohort allocation depended upon clinical history that participants reported. The protocol was immunoSEQ multiplex PCR, while the TCRdb copy is restricted to in-frame clones and leaves out a portion. The table has around 480,000 clones, around 90% seen once. These data are taken from a study of blood T cell repertoires in COVID-19. The wider study: Sites across the United States, Italy and Spain contributed samples from acute and convalescent COVID-19. T cells, B-cell-depleted T cells, or PBMCs provided the cDNA or gDNA that served as material.

Trimming shortened V by 1 base and J by 3 bases, and 10 bases separated the two germline ends. This CDR3 is 13 amino acids long. Germline loops: CDR1 GTSNPN, CDR2 SVGIG (reference sequence). The sequenced sample was PBMCs or T cells enriched from blood (not recorded which). The sequence derives from a woman younger than 35 who had recovered from COVID-19. The rearrangement links TRBV30 to TRBJ2-7; D is perhaps TRBD1 (6 bases). CDR3 DNA sequence: TGTGCCTGGAGTGCCGGACAGCTCTACGAGCAGTACTTC. Its protein is CAWSAGQLYEQYF.